Listed below are T cell receptor beta chains from one sample, sequenced in a study of blood T cell repertoires in COVID-19. Assay used: immunoSEQ multiplex PCR; TCRdb lists only in-frame clones, some missing. The sample carries some 250,000 clones, about 88% recorded once. The sequenced material came from peripheral blood. These receptors were obtained from a woman aged 40 to 55 who had recovered from COVID-19. CDR3s include the opening cysteine and the closing phenylalanine or tryptophan. The D gene is left open where the match is weak.

TGTGCCAGCAGTTCCCTAGTAGCGGGGTCCTACAATGAGCAGTTCTTC CASSSLVAGSYNEQFF TRBJ2-1 TRBV27 16 TRBD2
TGCGCCAGCAGCTTGAGAGGGACTAGCGGGAGGGCCGGCAATGAGCAGTTCTTC CASSLRGTSGRAGNEQFF TRBJ2-1 TRBV5-1 18 TRBD2
TGTGCCAGCAGCGTAGATGGCCGGGGGTGGTACGAGCAGTACTTC CASSVDGRGWYEQYF TRBJ2-7 TRBV9 15 NA
TGTGCCATCACGACGGAGGGCATTCAGTACTTC CAITTEGIQYF TRBJ2-4 TRBV7-2 11 NA
TGTGCCAGCAGCTTAGGACCGGCGGGAGGAGGCAATGAGCAGTTCTTC CASSLGPAGGGNEQFF TRBJ2-1 TRBV7-2 16 TRBD2
TGTGCCAGCAGTGAGGGGGGGAGACCCCGAGGGGTTGGGGCCAACGTCCTGACTTTC CASSEGGRPRGVGANVLTF TRBJ2-6 TRBV2 19 TRBD2
TGTGCCAGTAGCCCGCGTGGGACTCCGAACACCGGGGAGCTGTTTTTT CASSPRGTPNTGELFF TRBJ2-2 TRBV19 16 NA
TGTGCCAGCAGCCCTCCGGGGGTAAGGGGAACGGGGCCGGCTTTCTTT CASSPPGVRGTGPAFF TRBJ1-1 TRBV14 16 NA
TGTGCCAGCTCAAGCTTGGGCGCCGGGGAGCTGTTTTTT CASSSLGAGELFF TRBJ2-2 TRBV18 13 NA
TGTGCCAGCAGCGGGGGGACAGTCCGAATATTGACCTACGAGCAGTACTTC CASSGGTVRILTYEQYF TRBJ2-7 TRBV6-2/TRBV6-3 17 NA